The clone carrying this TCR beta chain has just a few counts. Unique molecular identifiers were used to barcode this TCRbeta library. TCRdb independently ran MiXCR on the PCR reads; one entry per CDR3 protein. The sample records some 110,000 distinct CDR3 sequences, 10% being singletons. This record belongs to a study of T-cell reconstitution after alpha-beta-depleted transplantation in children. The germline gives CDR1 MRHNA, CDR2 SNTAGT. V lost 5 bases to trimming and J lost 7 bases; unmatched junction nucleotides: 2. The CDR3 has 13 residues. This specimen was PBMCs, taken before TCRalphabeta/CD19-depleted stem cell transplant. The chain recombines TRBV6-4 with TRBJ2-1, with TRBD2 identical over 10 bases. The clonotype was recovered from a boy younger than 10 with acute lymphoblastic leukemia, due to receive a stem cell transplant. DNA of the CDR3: TGTGCCAGCAGTCAGCGGGAGGGGAATGAGCAGTTCTTC. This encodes CASSQREGNEQFF.